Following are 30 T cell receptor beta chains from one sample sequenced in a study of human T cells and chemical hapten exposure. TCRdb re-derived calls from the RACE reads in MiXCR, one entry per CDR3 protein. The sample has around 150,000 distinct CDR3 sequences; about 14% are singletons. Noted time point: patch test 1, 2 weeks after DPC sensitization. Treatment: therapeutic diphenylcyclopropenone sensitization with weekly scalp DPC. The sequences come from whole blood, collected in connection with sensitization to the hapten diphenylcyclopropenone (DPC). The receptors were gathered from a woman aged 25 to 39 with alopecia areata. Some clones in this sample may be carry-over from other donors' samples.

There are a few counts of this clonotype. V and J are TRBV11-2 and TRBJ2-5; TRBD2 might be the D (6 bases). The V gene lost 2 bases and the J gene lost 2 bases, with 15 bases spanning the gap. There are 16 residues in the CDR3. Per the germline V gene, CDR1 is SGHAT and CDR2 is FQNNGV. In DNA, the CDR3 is TGTGCCAGCAGCTTATCGGGGGATATGCGTCAAGAGACCCAGTACTTC. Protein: CASSLSGDMRQETQYF.

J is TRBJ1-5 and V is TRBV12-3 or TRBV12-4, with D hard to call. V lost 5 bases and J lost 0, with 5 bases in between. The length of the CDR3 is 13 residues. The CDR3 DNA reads TGTGCCAGCAGTCGGATTAGCAATCAGCCCCAGCATTTT. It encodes CASSRISNQPQHF.

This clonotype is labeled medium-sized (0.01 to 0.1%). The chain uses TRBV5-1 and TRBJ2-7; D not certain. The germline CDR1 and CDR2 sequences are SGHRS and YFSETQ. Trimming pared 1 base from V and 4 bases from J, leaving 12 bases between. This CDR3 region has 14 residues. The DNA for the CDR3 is TGCGCCAGCAGCTTGTCTAACAGAAAGTACGAGCAGTACTTC. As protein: CASSLSNRKYEQYF.

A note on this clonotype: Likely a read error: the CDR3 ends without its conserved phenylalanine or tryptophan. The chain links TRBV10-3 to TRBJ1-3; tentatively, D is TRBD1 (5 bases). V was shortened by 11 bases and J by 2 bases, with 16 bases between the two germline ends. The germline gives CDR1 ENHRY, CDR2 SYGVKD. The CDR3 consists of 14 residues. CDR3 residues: CASGASPPGNTIYL. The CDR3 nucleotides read TGTGCCTCTGGGGCCTCTCCCCCTGGAAACACCATATATCTT.

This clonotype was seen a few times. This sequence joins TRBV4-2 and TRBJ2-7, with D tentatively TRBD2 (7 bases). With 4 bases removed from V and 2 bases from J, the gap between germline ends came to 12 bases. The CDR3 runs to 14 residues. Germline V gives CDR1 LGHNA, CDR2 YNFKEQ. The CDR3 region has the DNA TGTGCCAGCAGCCCTAGGGGGGGACCCTACGAGCAGTACTTC. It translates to CASSPRGGPYEQYF.

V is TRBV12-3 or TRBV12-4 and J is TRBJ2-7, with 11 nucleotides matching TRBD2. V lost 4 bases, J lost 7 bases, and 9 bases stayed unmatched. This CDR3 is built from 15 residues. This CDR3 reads CASSSTTSGMGEQYF. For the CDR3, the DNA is TGTGCCAGCAGTTCAACGACTAGCGGGATGGGAGAGCAGTACTTC.

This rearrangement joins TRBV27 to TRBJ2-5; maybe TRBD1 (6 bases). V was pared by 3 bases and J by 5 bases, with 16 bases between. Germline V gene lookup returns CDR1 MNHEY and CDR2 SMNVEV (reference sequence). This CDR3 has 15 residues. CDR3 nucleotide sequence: TGTGCCAGCAGTTTCCTCCCAGGGGAACAGGAGACCCAGTACTTC. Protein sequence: CASSFLPGEQETQYF.

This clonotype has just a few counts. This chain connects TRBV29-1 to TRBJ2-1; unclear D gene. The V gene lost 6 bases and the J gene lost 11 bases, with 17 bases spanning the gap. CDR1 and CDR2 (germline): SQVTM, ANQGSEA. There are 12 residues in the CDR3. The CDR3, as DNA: TGCAGCGTCCCGGCCCTCGGAAACAAGCAGTTCTTC. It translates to CSVPALGNKQFF.

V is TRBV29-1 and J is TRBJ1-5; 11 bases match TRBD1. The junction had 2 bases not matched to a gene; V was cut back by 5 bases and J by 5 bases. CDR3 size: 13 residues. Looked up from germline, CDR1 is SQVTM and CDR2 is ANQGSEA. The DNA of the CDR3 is TGCAGCGTTTCGGGACAGGGGGATCAGCCCCAGCATTTT. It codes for CSVSGQGDQPQHF.

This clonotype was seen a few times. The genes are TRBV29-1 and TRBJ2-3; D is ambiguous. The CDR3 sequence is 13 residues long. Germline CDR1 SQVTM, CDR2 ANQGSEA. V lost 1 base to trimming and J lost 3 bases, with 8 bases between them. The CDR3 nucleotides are TGCAGCGTTGAAGGGCTACTGACAGATACGCAGTATTTT. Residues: CSVEGLLTDTQYF.

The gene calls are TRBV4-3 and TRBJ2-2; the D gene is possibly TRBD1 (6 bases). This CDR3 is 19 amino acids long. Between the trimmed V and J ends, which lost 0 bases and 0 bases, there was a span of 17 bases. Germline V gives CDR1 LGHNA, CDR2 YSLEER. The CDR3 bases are TGCGCCAGCAGCCAAGATCAGGGTGGACAGTTCGCGAACACCGGGGAGCTGTTTTTT. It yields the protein CASSQDQGGQFANTGELFF.

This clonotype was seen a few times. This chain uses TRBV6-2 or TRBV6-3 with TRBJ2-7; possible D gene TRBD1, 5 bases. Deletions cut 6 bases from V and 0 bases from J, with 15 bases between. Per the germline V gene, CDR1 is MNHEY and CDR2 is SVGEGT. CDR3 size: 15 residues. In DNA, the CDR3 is TGTGCCAGCAGCCCAGGGTCAGGGCGCTCCTACGAGCAGTACTTC. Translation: CASSPGSGRSYEQYF.

In DNA form, the CDR3 reads TGTGCCAGCAGCAGTAGCGGGGGAAATGAGCAGTTCTTC. It translates to CASSSSGGNEQFF. This chain uses TRBV6-2 or TRBV6-3 with TRBJ2-1, with 9 bases matching TRBD2. The CDR3 totals 13 residues. Per the germline V gene, CDR1 is MNHEY and CDR2 is SVGEGT. The V segment lost 6 bases and the J segment 7 bases; nucleotides outside the gene matches: 4.

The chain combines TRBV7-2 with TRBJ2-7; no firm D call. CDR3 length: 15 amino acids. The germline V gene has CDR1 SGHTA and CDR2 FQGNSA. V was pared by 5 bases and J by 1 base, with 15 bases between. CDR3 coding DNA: TGTGCCAGCAGCCCTCTTTTCGGGCTATCCTACGAGCAGTACTTC. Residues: CASSPLFGLSYEQYF.

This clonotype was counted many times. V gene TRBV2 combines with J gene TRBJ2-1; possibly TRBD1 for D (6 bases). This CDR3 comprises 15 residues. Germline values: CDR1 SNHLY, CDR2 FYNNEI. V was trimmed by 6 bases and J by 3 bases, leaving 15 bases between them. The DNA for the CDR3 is TGTGCCAGCAGCTCGAGGGGGATTTACTACAATGAGCAGTTCTTC. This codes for CASSSRGIYYNEQFF.

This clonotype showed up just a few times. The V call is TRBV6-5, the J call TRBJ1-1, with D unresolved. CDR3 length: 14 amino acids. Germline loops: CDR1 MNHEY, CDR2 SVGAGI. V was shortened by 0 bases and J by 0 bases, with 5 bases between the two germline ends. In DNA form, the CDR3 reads TGTGCCAGCAGTTACTCAGGAGTGAACACTGAAGCTTTCTTT. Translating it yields CASSYSGVNTEAFF.

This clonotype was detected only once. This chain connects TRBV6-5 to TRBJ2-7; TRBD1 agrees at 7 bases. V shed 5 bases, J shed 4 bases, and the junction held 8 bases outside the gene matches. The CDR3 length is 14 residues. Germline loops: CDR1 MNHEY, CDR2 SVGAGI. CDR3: CASSQAGGRYEQYF. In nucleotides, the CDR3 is TGTGCCAGCAGTCAGGCAGGGGGTAGGTACGAGCAGTACTTC.

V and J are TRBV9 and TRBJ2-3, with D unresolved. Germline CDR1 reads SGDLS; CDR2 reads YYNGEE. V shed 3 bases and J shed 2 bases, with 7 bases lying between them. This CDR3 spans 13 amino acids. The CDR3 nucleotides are TGTGCCAGCAGCGAATCTGTCACAGATACGCAGTATTTT. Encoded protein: CASSESVTDTQYF.

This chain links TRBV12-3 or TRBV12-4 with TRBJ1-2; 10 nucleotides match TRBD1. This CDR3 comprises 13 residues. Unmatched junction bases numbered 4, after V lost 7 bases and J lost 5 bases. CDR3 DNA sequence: TGTGCCAGCACCGGGACAGGGGCGTATGGCTACACCTTC. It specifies CASTGTGAYGYTF.

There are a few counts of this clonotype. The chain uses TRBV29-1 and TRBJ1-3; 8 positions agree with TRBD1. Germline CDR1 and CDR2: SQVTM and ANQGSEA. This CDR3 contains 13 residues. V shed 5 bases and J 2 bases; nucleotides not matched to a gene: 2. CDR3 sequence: CSVQGAPGNTIYF. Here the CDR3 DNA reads TGCAGCGTTCAGGGGGCGCCTGGAAACACCATATATTTT.

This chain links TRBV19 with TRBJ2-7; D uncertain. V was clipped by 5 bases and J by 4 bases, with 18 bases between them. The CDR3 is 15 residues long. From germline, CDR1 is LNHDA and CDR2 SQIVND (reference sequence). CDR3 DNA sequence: TGTGCCAGTAGTGCCCGGCCAGGCGACCTATACGAGCAGTACTTC. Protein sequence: CASSARPGDLYEQYF.

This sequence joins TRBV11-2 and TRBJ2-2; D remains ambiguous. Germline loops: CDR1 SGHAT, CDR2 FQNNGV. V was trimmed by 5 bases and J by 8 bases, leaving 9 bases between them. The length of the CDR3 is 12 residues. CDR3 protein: CASSAILGELFF. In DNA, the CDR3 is TGTGCCAGCAGCGCGATTCTAGGGGAGCTGTTTTTT.

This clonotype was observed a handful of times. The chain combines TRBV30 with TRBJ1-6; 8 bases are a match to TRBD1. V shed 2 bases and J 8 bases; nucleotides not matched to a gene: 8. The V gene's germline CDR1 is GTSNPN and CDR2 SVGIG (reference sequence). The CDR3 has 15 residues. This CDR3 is CAWSRWTGLDSPLHF. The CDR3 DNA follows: TGTGCCTGGAGTCGGTGGACAGGGTTGGATTCACCCCTCCACTTT.

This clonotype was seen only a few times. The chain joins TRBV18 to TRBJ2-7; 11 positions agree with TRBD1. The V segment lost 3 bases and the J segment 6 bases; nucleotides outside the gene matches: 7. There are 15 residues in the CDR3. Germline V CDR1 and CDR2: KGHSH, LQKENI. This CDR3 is CASSPPPGQGGEQYF. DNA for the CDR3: TGTGCCAGCTCACCTCCACCGGGACAGGGGGGCGAGCAGTACTTC.

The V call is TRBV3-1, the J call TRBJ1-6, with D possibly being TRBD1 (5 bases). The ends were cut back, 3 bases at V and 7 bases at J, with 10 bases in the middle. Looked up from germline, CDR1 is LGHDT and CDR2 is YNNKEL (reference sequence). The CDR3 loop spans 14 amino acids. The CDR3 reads CASSQSWGNSPLHF. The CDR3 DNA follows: TGTGCCAGCAGCCAGAGCTGGGGGAATTCACCCCTCCACTTT.

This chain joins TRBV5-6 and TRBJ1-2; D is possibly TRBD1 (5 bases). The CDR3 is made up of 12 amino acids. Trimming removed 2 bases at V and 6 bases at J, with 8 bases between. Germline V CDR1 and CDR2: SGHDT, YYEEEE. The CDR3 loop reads CASSLARDGYTF. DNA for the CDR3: TGTGCCAGCAGCTTAGCCAGGGATGGCTACACCTTC.

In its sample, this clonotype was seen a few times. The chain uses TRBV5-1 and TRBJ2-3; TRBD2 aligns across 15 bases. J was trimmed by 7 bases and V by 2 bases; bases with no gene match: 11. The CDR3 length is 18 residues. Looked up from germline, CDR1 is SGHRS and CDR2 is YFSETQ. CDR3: CASSFGLAGGTAQNTQYF. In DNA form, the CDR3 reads TGCGCCAGCAGCTTTGGACTAGCGGGGGGGACTGCACAGAATACGCAGTATTTT.

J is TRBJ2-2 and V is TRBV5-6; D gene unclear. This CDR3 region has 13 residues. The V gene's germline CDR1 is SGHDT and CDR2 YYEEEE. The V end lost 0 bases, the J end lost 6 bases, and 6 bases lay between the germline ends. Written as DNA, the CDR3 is TGTGCCAGCAGCTTGGCGAAATCCGGGGAGCTGTTTTTT. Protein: CASSLAKSGELFF. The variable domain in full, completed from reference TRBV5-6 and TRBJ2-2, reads DAGVTQSPTHLIKTRGQQVTLRCSPKSGHDTVSWYQQALGQGPQFIFQYYEEEERQRGNFPDRFSGHQFPNYSSELNVNALLLGDSALYLCASSLAKSGELFFGEGSRLTVL.

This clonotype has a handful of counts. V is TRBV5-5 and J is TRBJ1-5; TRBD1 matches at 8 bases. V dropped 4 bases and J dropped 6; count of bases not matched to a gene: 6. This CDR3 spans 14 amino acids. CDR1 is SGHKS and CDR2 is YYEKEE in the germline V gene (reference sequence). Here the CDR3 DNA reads TGTGCCAGCAGCCGGGACAGGATGGGTCAGCCCCAGCATTTT. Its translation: CASSRDRMGQPQHF.

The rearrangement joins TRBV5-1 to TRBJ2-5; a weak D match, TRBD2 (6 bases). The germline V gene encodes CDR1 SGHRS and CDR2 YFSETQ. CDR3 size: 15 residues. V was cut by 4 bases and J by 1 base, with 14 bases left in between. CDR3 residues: CASSLIPGAQETQYF. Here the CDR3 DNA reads TGCGCCAGCAGCCTCATCCCGGGAGCCCAAGAGACCCAGTACTTC. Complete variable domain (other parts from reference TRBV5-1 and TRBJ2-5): KAGVTQTPRYLIKTRGQQVTLSCSPISGHRSVSWYQQTPGQGLQFLFEYFSETQRNKGNFPGRFSGRQFSNSRSEMNVSTLELGDSALYLCASSLIPGAQETQYFGPGTRLLVL.